The source of this T cell receptor beta chain is a study of T cells after yellow fever vaccination. The study's findings and limits: FACS-sorted repertoires might harbor abundant contaminating clonotypes from the bulk population. Most clones from primary vaccination were detected again post-booster (96% CD4, about 88% CD8).

The CDR3 is made up of 15 amino acids. Looked up from germline, CDR1 is MNHNS and CDR2 is SASEGT. Trimming cost V 7 bases and J 4 bases; bases outside gene matches: 11. 5'RACE template switching generated TCR cDNA, adding a universal primer site and UMIs. TCRdb re-derived calls from the 5' RACE reads in MiXCR, one entry per CDR3 protein. The repertoire holds 450,000 to 600,000 distinct CDR3 sequences, with roughly a sixth as singletons. With regard to this clonotype: Its target is not known.

The clonotype was recovered from a man between 18 and 29 years old who received the YFV17D yellow fever vaccine. The sequencing here drew on PBMCs, taken 5 days after the first yellow fever vaccination. The genes are TRBV6-1 and TRBJ1-1, with 8 nucleotides matching TRBD1. Written as DNA, the CDR3 is TGTGCCAGCACACACAGCAGGGGGCAAGGCACTGAAGCTTTCTTT. Amino acids: CASTHSRGQGTEAFF.